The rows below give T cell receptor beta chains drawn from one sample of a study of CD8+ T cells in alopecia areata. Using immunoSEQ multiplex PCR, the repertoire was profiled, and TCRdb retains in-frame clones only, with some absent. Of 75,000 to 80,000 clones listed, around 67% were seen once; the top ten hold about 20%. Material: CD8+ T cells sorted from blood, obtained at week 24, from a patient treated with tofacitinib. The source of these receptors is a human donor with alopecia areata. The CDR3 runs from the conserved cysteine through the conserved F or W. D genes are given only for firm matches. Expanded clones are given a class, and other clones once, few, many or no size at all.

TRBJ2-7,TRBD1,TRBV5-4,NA,TGTGCCAGCAGCCCACCGGGACAGGGACACGAGCAGTACTTC,CASSPPGQGHEQYF
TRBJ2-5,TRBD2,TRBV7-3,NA,TGTGCCAGCAGCCCAAAGTTGCTAGCGGGCCAGCAAGAGACCCAGTACTTC,CASSPKLLAGQQETQYF
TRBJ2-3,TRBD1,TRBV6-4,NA,TGTGCCAGCAGTCTCGGACAGGGGGCCTCAGATACGCAGTATTTT,CASSLGQGASDTQYF
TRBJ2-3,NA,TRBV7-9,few,TGTGCCAGCCTCCCCGAGGGGGTGAGCACAGATACGCAGTATTTT,CASLPEGVSTDTQYF
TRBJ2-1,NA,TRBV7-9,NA,TGTGCCAGCAGCTCCGGGGAGCAGTTCTTC,CASSSGEQFF
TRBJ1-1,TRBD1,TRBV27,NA,TGTGCCAGCAGTCCGACAGGGATTCCGACTGAAGCTTTCTTT,CASSPTGIPTEAFF
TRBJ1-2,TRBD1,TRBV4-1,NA,TGTGCCAGCAGCCAAGATAAACAAGACAGGGGGAATGGCTACACCTTC,CASSQDKQDRGNGYTF
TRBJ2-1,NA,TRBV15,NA,TGTGCCACCAGCAGAGATGTGAGGGGTCGGGGTAATGAGCAGTTCTTC,CATSRDVRGRGNEQFF
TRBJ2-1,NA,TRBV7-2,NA,TGTGCCAGCAGCCCTGGTTACAATGAGCAGTTCTTC,CASSPGYNEQFF
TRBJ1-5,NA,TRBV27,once,TGTGCCACTGGGTCCAATCAGCCCCAGCATTTT,CATGSNQPQHF
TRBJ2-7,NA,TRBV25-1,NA,TGTGCCAGCAGGGACGGTGCCTACGAGCAGTACTTC,CASRDGAYEQYF
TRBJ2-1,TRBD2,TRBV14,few,TGTGCCAGCAGCCATCCCCCATTAGCGGGAGGCTCCTACAATGAGCAGTTCTTC,CASSHPPLAGGSYNEQFF
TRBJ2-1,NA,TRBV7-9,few,TGTGCCAGCAGCCTGAGGGAAAATTACAATGAGCAGTTCTTC,CASSLRENYNEQFF
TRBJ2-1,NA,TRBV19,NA,TGTGCCAGTAGTATAGTCAACATACCCCCTAATGAGCAGTTCTTC,CASSIVNIPPNEQFF
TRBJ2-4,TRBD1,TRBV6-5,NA,TGTGCCAGCAGTTACTCCCTAAGGTGGGACAGTAACATTCAGTACTTC,CASSYSLRWDSNIQYF
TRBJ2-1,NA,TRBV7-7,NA,TGTGCCAGCAGCGCCCTTAGGTGGGATGGTTCCAATGAGCAGTTCTTC,CASSALRWDGSNEQFF
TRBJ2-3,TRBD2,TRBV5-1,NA,TGCGCCAGCAGCCGTGGACTAGCTGGGGTTGACACGCAGTATTTT,CASSRGLAGVDTQYF
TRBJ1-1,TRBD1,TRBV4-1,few,TGCGCCAGCAGCCAAGTCCCAGGGGGCGCAGAAAACACTGAAGCTTTCTTT,CASSQVPGGAENTEAFF
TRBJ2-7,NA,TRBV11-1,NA,TGTGCCAGCAGTGACGTTACTGGCGAGCAGTACTTC,CASSDVTGEQYF
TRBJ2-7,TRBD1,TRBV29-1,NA,TGCAGCGCCGGGGACAGGGGCGAGCAGTACTTC,CSAGDRGEQYF
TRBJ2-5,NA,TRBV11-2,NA,TGTGCCAGCAGCACGTTAGCGGCACAAGAGACCCAGTACTTC,CASSTLAAQETQYF
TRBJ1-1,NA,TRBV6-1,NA,TGTGCCAGCAGTGCGGGGTACACTGAAGCTTTCTTT,CASSAGYTEAFF
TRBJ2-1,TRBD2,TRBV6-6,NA,TGTGCCAGCAATCTACTAGCGGGGGGGCCGATCAATGAGCAGTTCTTC,CASNLLAGGPINEQFF
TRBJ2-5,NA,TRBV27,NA,TGTGCCAGCAGTTTGAGCTTGGTGGAGACCCAGTACTTC,CASSLSLVETQYF
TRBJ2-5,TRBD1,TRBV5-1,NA,TGCGCCAGCAGCGCCCGTACAGGGGACGGAGGAGAGACCCAGTACTTC,CASSARTGDGGETQYF
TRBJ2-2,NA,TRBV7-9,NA,TGTGCCAGCAGCCCACAGGGACACGGGGAGCTGTTTTTT,CASSPQGHGELFF
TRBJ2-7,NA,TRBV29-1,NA,TGCAGCGTTGAGACAGGTAGGACCTACGAGCAGTACTTC,CSVETGRTYEQYF
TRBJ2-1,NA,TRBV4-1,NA,TGCGCCAGCAGCCAAGTATCGGCCGGGGATGAGCAGTTCTTC,CASSQVSAGDEQFF
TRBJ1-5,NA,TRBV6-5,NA,TGTGCCAGCAGACAGGGATTCAATCAGCCCCAGCATTTT,CASRQGFNQPQHF
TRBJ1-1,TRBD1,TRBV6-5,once,TGTGCCAGCAGCCCCTCGACAGGGGCCCCTGAAGCTTTCTTT,CASSPSTGAPEAFF
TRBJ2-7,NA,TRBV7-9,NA,TGTGCCAGCAGCTACGGGACAACCTACTACGAGCAGTACTTC,CASSYGTTYYEQYF
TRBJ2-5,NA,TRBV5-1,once,TGCGCCAGCAGGGAGGAGGGACGGGAGACCCAGTACTTC,CASREEGRETQYF
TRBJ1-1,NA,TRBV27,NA,TGTGCCAGCAGTCCCGGAGGGGGGAACACTGAAGCTTTCTTT,CASSPGGGNTEAFF
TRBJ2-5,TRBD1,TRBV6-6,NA,TGTGCCAGCAGTTACCCAGACACAGGGGAAGAGACCCAGTACTTC,CASSYPDTGEETQYF
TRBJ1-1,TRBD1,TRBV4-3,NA,TGCGCCAGCAGCCCAGGGACAGGGGCGATTGAAGCTTTCTTT,CASSPGTGAIEAFF
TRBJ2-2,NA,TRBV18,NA,TGTGCCAGCTCACCTTGGGAGAACACCGGGGAGCTGTTTTTT,CASSPWENTGELFF
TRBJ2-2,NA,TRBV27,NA,TGTGCCAGCAGTTTCACCACAAACACCGGGGAGCTGTTTTTT,CASSFTTNTGELFF
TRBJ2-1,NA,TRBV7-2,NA,TGTGCCAGCAGACCCGGGGCTAGCGCTCTACCGGGGGAGCAGTTCTTC,CASRPGASALPGEQFF
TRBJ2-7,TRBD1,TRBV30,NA,TGTGCCTGGAGGAGGACAGGGTCGTCCTACGAGCAGTACTTC,CAWRRTGSSYEQYF
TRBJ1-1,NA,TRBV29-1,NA,TGCAGCGTTTGGCAATACACTGAAGCTTTCTTT,CSVWQYTEAFF
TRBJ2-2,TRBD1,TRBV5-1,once,TGCGCCAGCAGCCAGCCCCAGGGGGCAGTCACCGGGGAGCTGTTTTTT,CASSQPQGAVTGELFF
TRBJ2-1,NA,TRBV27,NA,TGTGCCAGCAGTGCCCCCAGGGTAGGGCACAATGAGCAGTTCTTC,CASSAPRVGHNEQFF
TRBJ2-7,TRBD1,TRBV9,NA,TGTGCCAGCAGCGCCGTGGAGCTGGACAGGTTTTCCTACGAGCAGTACTTC,CASSAVELDRFSYEQYF
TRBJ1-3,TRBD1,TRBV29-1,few,TGCAGCGATCTTCCGGGAAGGACAGGGAAGGCTGGAAACACCATATATTTT,CSDLPGRTGKAGNTIYF
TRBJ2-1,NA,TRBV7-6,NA,TGTGCCAGCAGCCCCCGACCCGGACACCTGGGGCCCTACAATGAGCAGTTCTTC,CASSPRPGHLGPYNEQFF
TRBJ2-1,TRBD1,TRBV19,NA,TGTGCCAGTAGTATAGATCTCCTAGGGACAGGGACGGACAATGAGCAGTTCTTC,CASSIDLLGTGTDNEQFF
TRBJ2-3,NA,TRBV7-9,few,TGTGCCAGCAGCCCTACCCGAGGGACTTTGAGCACAGATACGCAGTATTTT,CASSPTRGTLSTDTQYF
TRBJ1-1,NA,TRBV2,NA,TGTGCCAGCACCCGAAGCCGGATTGAAGCTTTCTTT,CASTRSRIEAFF